This T cell receptor (beta chain) is from a study of T cell responses to AZD1222 COVID-19 vaccine. Whole-study findings and limits: Spike-specific TCR breadth and depth grew following two AZD1222 doses. Spike-wide vaccine-associated CD4 TCRs dominated at 160-218 and 743-854. Clonal diversity was possibly underestimated, and white British individuals and females predominated among donors.

Data came from immunoSEQ multiplex PCR; TCRdb stores just in-frame clones and leaves some out. In the table there are about 60,000 clones, roughly 87% of which are singletons. About this clone itself: Its antigen remains unidentified.

This CDR3 has 15 residues. Trimming left V 0 bases short and J 2 bases short, with 10 bases between. The germline gives CDR1 MNHEY, CDR2 SMNVEV (reference sequence). The V and J genes are TRBV27 and TRBJ1-1; D unresolved. Specimen: peripheral blood, collected on day 0 of AZD1222 vaccination. The source of this sequence is an adult in good health. CDR3 protein: CASSLSTGANTEAFF. The CDR3 DNA reads TGTGCCAGCAGTTTATCTACCGGTGCCAACACTGAAGCTTTCTTT.